A single sample is the source of the 23 T cell receptor beta chains below, sequenced in a study of cytomegalovirus exposure and HLA in healthy donors (dated by TCRdb to 2016 to 2017). Libraries were prepared through the immunoSEQ multiplex PCR assay. Not all clones reach the TCRdb copy of this immuneACCESS table, which keeps in-frame sequences only. Checked studies attribute under half of the gap to unresolved V genes and leave the rest unexplained. This sample gives some 240,000 clones in total; around 86% of them show up just once. Jointly, the top ten make up 1% to 1.5% of the sample. Sequenced material: PBMCs. The receptors originated from a woman in her twenties or thirties in good health and CMV-seropositive.

A single count supports this clone. The gene calls are TRBV12-5 and TRBJ1-1; D is unclear. This CDR3 contains 13 residues. Germline V gene sequence: CDR1 LGHNT, CDR2 FRNRAP. Trimming took 6 bases from V and 5 from J, leaving 13 bases between them. CDR3 nucleotide sequence: TGTGCTAGTGGCAGCCGGGGAGGGACTGAAGCTTTCTTT. Protein sequence: CASGSRGGTEAFF.

The chain recombines TRBV25-1 with TRBJ2-5, with TRBD1 matching 7 bases. Per the germline V gene, CDR1 is MGHDK and CDR2 is SYGVNS. This CDR3 has 16 residues. V was clipped by 1 base and J by 3 bases; unmatched bases: 8. The CDR3 sequence is CASSELRTGVEETQYF. The CDR3 DNA sequence: TGTGCCAGCAGTGAATTGCGGACAGGCGTCGAAGAGACCCAGTACTTC. The entire variable domain, with the rest obtained from reference TRBV25-1 and TRBJ2-5, is as follows: EADIYQTPRYLVIGTGKKITLECSQTMGHDKMYWYQQDPGMELHLIHYSYGVNSTEKGDLSSESTVSRIRTEHFPLTLESARPSHTSQYLCASSELRTGVEETQYFGPGTRLLVL.

CDR3 amino acids: CASSLGQGRATGANVLTF. The CDR3 DNA follows: TGCGCCAGCAGCCTTGGACAGGGGAGGGCGACTGGGGCCAACGTCCTGACTTTC. The chain links TRBV5-1 to TRBJ2-6, with 9 bases aligning to TRBD1. Germline V gene lookup returns CDR1 SGHRS and CDR2 YFSETQ. Germline trimming cut 4 bases from V and 2 bases from J; bases unmatched to any gene: 10. The CDR3 totals 18 residues. Drawing the rest from reference TRBV5-1 and TRBJ2-6, the complete variable domain is KAGVTQTPRYLIKTRGQQVTLSCSPISGHRSVSWYQQTPGQGLQFLFEYFSETQRNKGNFPGRFSGRQFSNSRSEMNVSTLELGDSALYLCASSLGQGRATGANVLTFGAGSRLTVL.

V gene TRBV28 combines with J gene TRBJ1-1; TRBD1 is a possible D gene (5 bases). Germline V CDR1 and CDR2: MDHEN, SYDVKM. V was clipped by 6 bases and J by 8 bases, with 16 bases between them. This CDR3 contains 13 residues. CDR3 in DNA: TGTGCCAGCAGCCTCGACAGCCCTGAGGAAGCTTTCTTT. Protein product: CASSLDSPEEAFF. Combining the CDR3 with reference TRBV28 and TRBJ1-1 gives the whole variable domain DVKVTQSSRYLVKRTGEKVFLECVQDMDHENMFWYRQDPGLGLRLIYFSYDVKMKEKGDIPEGYSVSREKKERFSLILESASTNQTSMYLCASSLDSPEEAFFGQGTRLTVV.

With regard to this clone: Relative to the germline gene, one junction end is altered; a read error may explain this. This chain links TRBV7-7 with TRBJ2-7, with 9 bases that match TRBD1. The CDR3 is 15 amino acids. Germline values: CDR1 SSHAT, CDR2 FNYEAQ (reference sequence). The CDR3 DNA follows: TGTGCTAGCAGCTTAGCAACAGGGGGCCTATACGAGCAGTACTTC. Amino acids: CASSLATGGLYEQYF. Using reference TRBV7-7 and TRBJ2-7 for the parts outside the CDR3, the full variable domain is GAGVSQSPRYKVTKRGQDVTLRCDPISSHATLYWYQQALGQGPEFLTYFNYEAQPDKSGLPSDRFSAERPEGSISTLTIQRTEQRDSAMYRCASSLATGGLYEQYFGPGTRLTVT.

The chain links TRBV6-1 to TRBJ2-5; the match to TRBD2 covers 7 bases. The CDR3 totals 15 residues. The junction had 4 bases not matched to a gene; V was cut back by 2 bases and J by 1 base. CDR1 is MNHNS and CDR2 is SASEGT in the germline V gene. The CDR3 here is CASSEMGGAQETQYF. The CDR3 nucleotides are TGTGCCAGCAGTGAAATGGGAGGGGCCCAAGAGACCCAGTACTTC.

The chain is built from TRBV11-3 and TRBJ2-7; TRBD2 agrees at 7 bases. CDR3 size: 15 residues. In germline, CDR1 is SGHNT, CDR2 YENEEA. V shed 3 bases, J shed 2 bases, and the junction held 7 bases outside the gene matches. Here the CDR3 DNA reads TGTGCCAGCAGCTTTTTGACTAGCCCAACCTACGAGCAGTACTTC. Translating gives CASSFLTSPTYEQYF.

J is TRBJ1-1 and V is TRBV27; perhaps TRBD1 as D (5 bases). Trimming took 7 bases from V and 6 from J, leaving 18 bases between them. CDR1 is MNHEY and CDR2 is SMNVEV in the germline V gene (reference sequence). CDR3 size: 14 residues. In nucleotides, the CDR3 is TGTGCCAGCAAAGAGGACCGGCGGGACGCTGAAGCTTTCTTT. Translation gives CASKEDRRDAEAFF.

On this clone itself: One end of the junction does not line up with germline, which may come from a read error. The gene calls are TRBV2 and TRBJ2-7; D is possibly TRBD2 (5 bases). Germline lookup yields CDR1 SNHLY and CDR2 FYNNEI. The CDR3 extends over 12 amino acids. DNA for the CDR3: TGTGCCAGCAGCGAAGCTGAGGGTAAAGAGTACTTC. Protein product: CASSEAEGKEYF.

This clone came up a few times. V usage is TRBV4-1 and J usage is TRBJ1-5; no definite D call. The CDR3 extends over 17 amino acids. Trimming shortened V by 1 base and J by 5 bases, and 18 bases separated the two germline ends. Germline CDR1 MGHRA, CDR2 YSYEKL. The CDR3 coding sequence is TGCGCCAGCAGCCAAGGATCGTTGGGAGAGGAGCATCAGCCCCAGCATTTT. Translation gives CASSQGSLGEEHQPQHF.

The J gene is TRBJ2-3, the V gene TRBV7-9; weak D call: TRBD2 (5 bases). V gave up 1 base and J gave up 9 bases, with 20 bases separating them. This CDR3 region has 16 residues. Germline V CDR1 and CDR2: SEHNR, FQNEAQ (reference sequence). This chain's CDR3 is CASSLGFLKTTGTQYF. As DNA, the CDR3 is TGTGCCAGCAGCTTAGGGTTCCTGAAAACCACGGGGACGCAGTATTTT. The variable domain in full, completed from reference TRBV7-9 and TRBJ2-3, reads DTGVSQNPRHKITKRGQNVTFRCDPISEHNRLYWYRQTLGQGPEFLTYFQNEAQLEKSRLLSDRFSAERPKGSFSTLEIQRTEQGDSAMYLCASSLGFLKTTGTQYFGPGTRLTVL.

This clone turned up a few times. J is TRBJ1-3 and V is TRBV19; a weak D match, TRBD1 (5 bases). This CDR3 spans 16 amino acids. Trimming took 3 bases from V and 4 from J, leaving 16 bases between them. Germline CDR1 and CDR2: LNHDA and SQIVND (reference sequence). This chain's CDR3 is CASSMASGVGGNTIYF. CDR3 in DNA: TGTGCCAGTAGTATGGCGTCGGGGGTCGGCGGAAACACCATATATTTT.

This chain links TRBV5-5 with TRBJ2-7, with D maybe TRBD2 (7 bases). The germline V gene has CDR1 SGHKS and CDR2 YYEKEE (reference sequence). The CDR3 loop spans 14 amino acids. Between the trimmed V and J ends, which lost 3 bases and 5 bases, there was a span of 15 bases. For the CDR3, the DNA is TGTGCCAGCAGCTGGGGGGGCTATGCGGACGAGCAGTACTTC. Its translation: CASSWGGYADEQYF. Full variable domain (remainder filled in from reference TRBV5-5 and TRBJ2-7): DAGVTQSPTHLIKTRGQQVTLRCSPISGHKSVSWYQQVLGQGPQFIFQYYEKEERGRGNFPDRFSARQFPNYSSELNVNALLLGDSALYLCASSWGGYADEQYFGPGTRLTVT.

The chain has TRBV4-1 and TRBJ2-5; D is ambiguous. The V end lost 1 base, the J end lost 4 bases, and 10 bases lay between the germline ends. The CDR3 contains 14 residues. CDR1 is MGHRA and CDR2 is YSYEKL in the germline V gene. The CDR3 reads CASSQAPTRETQYF. In DNA form, the CDR3 reads TGCGCCAGCAGCCAAGCCCCGACACGAGAGACCCAGTACTTC.

The chain uses TRBV28 and TRBJ2-7; 8 nucleotides agree with TRBD1. Unmatched junction bases numbered 6, after V lost 1 base and J lost 1 base. The CDR3 spans 16 residues. In germline, CDR1 is MDHEN, CDR2 SYDVKM. The CDR3 is CASSLYGQGWSYEQYF. CDR3 bases: TGTGCCAGCAGTTTATACGGACAGGGATGGTCCTACGAGCAGTACTTC. Full variable domain (outside the CDR3, taken from reference TRBV28 and TRBJ2-7): DVKVTQSSRYLVKRTGEKVFLECVQDMDHENMFWYRQDPGLGLRLIYFSYDVKMKEKGDIPEGYSVSREKKERFSLILESASTNQTSMYLCASSLYGQGWSYEQYFGPGTRLTVT.

The chain combines TRBV25-1 with TRBJ2-7, with a weak D call TRBD1 (5 bases). Germline CDR1 reads MGHDK; CDR2 reads SYGVNS. Between the trimmed V and J ends, which lost 4 bases and 3 bases, there was a span of 10 bases. This CDR3 is 13 amino acids long. The CDR3 sequence is CASSAQGIYEQYF. The CDR3 coding sequence is TGTGCCAGCAGTGCTCAGGGTATCTACGAGCAGTACTTC.

The chain couples TRBV5-1 to TRBJ2-2; TRBD1 matches 8 bases. There are 15 residues in the CDR3. Trimming cost V 4 bases and J 4 bases; bases outside gene matches: 6. Germline values: CDR1 SGHRS, CDR2 YFSETQ. Here the CDR3 reads CASSQDRAGTGELFF. DNA of the CDR3: TGCGCCAGCAGCCAGGACAGGGCGGGCACCGGGGAGCTGTTTTTT.

This clone was detected only a few times. This chain uses TRBV4-1 with TRBJ1-2; D not certain. V was trimmed by 0 bases and J by 6 bases, leaving 8 bases between them. The CDR3 covers 13 residues. Germline V gene sequence: CDR1 MGHRA, CDR2 YSYEKL. CDR3 sequence: CASSQESGDGYTF. The CDR3 nucleotides are TGCGCCAGCAGCCAAGAGTCCGGGGATGGCTACACCTTC.

The V and J genes are TRBV11-3 and TRBJ2-2; D is perhaps TRBD1 (5 bases). V lost 10 bases, J lost 4 bases, and 22 bases lay in between. The CDR3 is made up of 16 amino acids. The V gene's germline CDR1 is SGHNT and CDR2 YENEEA. For the CDR3, the DNA is TGTGCCACCATGTCTAAGGCAGGGCAGGGCACCGGGGAGCTGTTTTTT. Its translation: CATMSKAGQGTGELFF.

This clone was recorded a few times. The sample holds other DNA sequences that translate to the same CDR3. V and J are TRBV20-1 and TRBJ1-1; D possibly corresponds to TRBD1 (5 bases). The CDR3 sequence is 10 residues long. Trimming removed 5 bases from V and 11 bases from J, with 12 bases in between. Germline CDR1 is DFQATT and CDR2 is SNEGSKA (reference sequence). The chain's CDR3 is CSALRAEAFF. The CDR3, as DNA: TGCAGTGCTCTCAGGGCGGAGGCTTTCTTT.

CDR3 coding DNA: TGTGCCAGCATGGGAGGCGGGTTCACCTACGAGCAGTACTTC. It specifies CASMGGGFTYEQYF. V is TRBV6-5 and J is TRBJ2-7; possibly TRBD2 for D (6 bases). Germline V gene sequence: CDR1 MNHEY, CDR2 SVGAGI. CDR3 length: 14 amino acids. Between the trimmed V and J ends, which lost 7 bases and 2 bases, there was a span of 15 bases.

The chain employs TRBV28 and TRBJ1-5; D remains unclear. Germline lookup yields CDR1 MDHEN and CDR2 SYDVKM. Trimming removed 3 bases from V and 0 bases from J, with 9 bases in between. The CDR3 covers 15 residues. The CDR3 DNA sequence: TGTGCCAGCAGTTTGATCGGGTATAGCAATCAGCCCCAGCATTTT. This sequence encodes CASSLIGYSNQPQHF.

CDR3 sequence: CASSLTAGVAYGYTF. The CDR3 nucleotides are TGTGCCAGCAGCTTAACGGCGGGGGTCGCCTATGGCTACACCTTC. The V and J genes are TRBV5-4 and TRBJ1-2; maybe TRBD1 (5 bases). The CDR3 spans 15 residues. Germline lookup yields CDR1 SGHNT and CDR2 YYREEE (reference sequence). The germline V and J ends were trimmed by 2 bases and 4 bases, with 15 bases remaining between them. The entire variable domain, with the rest obtained from reference TRBV5-4 and TRBJ1-2, is as follows: ETGVTQSPTHLIKTRGQQVTLRCSSQSGHNTVSWYQQALGQGPQFIFQYYREEENGRGNFPPRFSGLQFPNYSSELNVNALELDDSALYLCASSLTAGVAYGYTFGSGTRLTVV.